This TCR beta chain comes out of a study of T cell clonality in common variable immunodeficiency (dated by TCRdb to about 2015). Broader findings and caveats from the paper: Correlations of repertoire features with clinical complications were constrained by heterogeneity among patients within the CVID cohort. Reportedly, TCRbeta sequences from CVID had fewer deletions and N-nucleotide insertions, and highly modified clones with 13 or more V deletions were absent from CVID. Fewer TCRbeta clones were shared among CVID subjects than among healthy controls (p < 0.0001). According to the authors, finding the cause of the higher clonality in CVID would require sequencing the repertoires of T cell subpopulations. Even though DNA input was equal, the average per sample came to some 90,000 unique sequences for controls compared with around 33,000 for CVID samples. Compared with healthy controls, CVID subjects showed increased TCRbeta clonality (t-test p = 0.018), a feature most characteristic of about a third of subjects.

Diagnosis of CVID followed standard criteria, namely serum IgG, IgA and/or IgM below the normal range together with specific antibody deficiency. The CVID group comprised some 44 subjects, 15 female and approximately 30 male, aged roughly 9 to 64 years with a mean age of 40. Most CVID patients and most healthy controls were of Caucasian heritage. At the time of study participation, every CVID subject had been on replacement immunoglobulin therapy for one year or longer. No CVID subject was ill or taking immunomodulatory or immunosuppressive medication when blood was collected. Heparinized peripheral whole blood samples of about 4.5 to 8.5 ml were collected from each donor. Genomic DNA from adults with common variable immune deficiency (CVID) and from healthy adult controls was the source for sequencing TCRbeta CDR3 repertoires. To isolate peripheral blood mononuclear cells, diluted blood was subjected to density centrifugation over Hypaque 1077 or Ficoll-Paque. Genomic DNA was obtained from unsorted mononuclear cells using either Qiagen column purification or a centrifugation-based method.

Spanning cysteine to phenylalanine, the CDR3 consists of 15 amino acids. The 36 bases shown cover part of the CDR3, and their frame starts at base 1. CDR1 and CDR2, per the germline V gene, are SNHLY and FYNNEI. Cut back by 4 bases and 3 bases, the V and J ends lie 13 bases apart. Of note for this clone: The antigen it binds to is not known. The read is 3 residues too short to cover the CDR3 end, so that end is filled in from the germline J gene.

For sequencing, equivalent amounts of genomic DNA were input from CVID and control samples. For every sample, a 60 bp segment covering the rearranged TCRbeta CDR3 region was amplified and then sequenced. TCRbeta amplification used the immunoSEQ assay, a bias-corrected multiplex PCR with high-throughput sequencing. The study's processing was this. Every unique nucleotide sequence was considered a clone and was annotated with V, D and J genes, copy number and frequency. Sequences were labeled productive if in frame, and non-productive if out of frame or containing stop codons. As previously described, Shannon's entropy was used to calculate clonality. The predicted amino acid sequences of productive clones were used to derive the mean CDR3 Kyte-Doolittle hydropathy. The R hclust function was used to hierarchically cluster scaled V gene usage with Manhattan distance and complete linkage. Sharing of clones by CDR3 amino acid sequence was evaluated through resampling of 12 repertoires per group over 100 rounds. The repertoires were searched for around 72 published EBV-specific and almost 250 published CMV-specific TCRbeta sequences. Analysis left out two CVID samples that produced under 10,000 sequences, so about 41 CVID repertoires remained. TCRdb limited this immuneACCESS table to in-frame rearrangements with V and J called. A share of clones is missing; checked studies link under half to unresolved V genes, and the rest is unexplained. V and J calls and clone size are those listed in that table; D and trimming were worked out from the DNA. This sample is represented by 30,000 to 40,000 clones, with no singletons among them. About 6.1% of the sample belongs to the ten largest clones.

The sequence was obtained from a human donor with common variable immunodeficiency. The sample taken for sequencing was peripheral blood mononuclear cells. This chain joins TRBV2 to TRBJ1-5; tentative D gene TRBD1, with 5 bases matching. CDR3 sequence: CASSGETGVNQPQHF. Incomplete CDR3 DNA: TGTGCCAGCAGTGGGGAAACAGGAGTCAATCAGCCC.